Here is one T cell receptor (beta chain) with its context. The antigen this receptor binds is unknown. Base qualities were left out, and no much larger clone turns up one base away. This sample stems from a study of blood T cell repertoires in COVID-19 (dated by TCRdb to the early 2020s). The study in broad terms: Samples covering the acute and convalescent phases of COVID-19 were provided by collaborators in the United States, Italy and Spain. The material from the prospective study consisted of cDNA or gDNA derived from T cells, B-cell-depleted T cells, or PBMCs. Subjects who had been exposed to COVID-19, were actively infected with it, or had recovered from it provided the deeply sampled blood TCRbeta repertoires that made up the dataset. The repertoires were made available in a free public database intended to serve as a resource for research on the immune response to SARS-CoV-2. The samples were drawn from the first 160 participants of the ongoing ImmuneRACE study and from 1,254 subjects provided by 6 global collaborators. Nearly every sample came with metadata listing a de-identified subject ID, COVID-19 status, age in years and sex. HLA class I and class II types, where available, came from metadata supplied by the sample provider rather than from assay-based typing.

One collaborating source in Seattle enrolled patients during active infection and followed them longitudinally through the course of disease. Whole blood was collected in K2EDTA tubes by collaborating institutions according to the institutions' own protocols. For TCRbeta analysis, collaborators shipped samples as frozen whole blood, isolated PBMCs, or DNA extracted from either of those sample types. The germline V gene supplies CDR1 SGHVS and CDR2 FQNEAQ. There are 17 amino acids in the CDR3, from cysteine to phenylalanine inclusive. CDR3 DNA is the only sequence kept; it has 51 bases, read in frame from the first base. Trimming at the junction amounts to 1 base on V and 6 bases on J, and the germline ends lie 18 bases apart. General study outcomes and caveats: The amount of clinical and demographic metadata varied by source and participant and was provided uncurated.

TCRbeta CDR3 regions were amplified from genomic DNA by means of the immunoSEQ Assay, a bias-controlled multiplex PCR. Concerning the study's data processing: The number of nucleated cells in each sample was estimated by amplification of reference gene primers within the assay. Sequence reads were collapsed and filtered to measure the absolute abundance of every unique TCRbeta CDR3 rearrangement. For each sample, productive Simpson clonality was calculated by taking the square root of Simpson's diversity index across productive rearrangements. In its TCRdb copy, this immuneACCESS table keeps in-frame sequences only and misses some clones. Where compared with another copy, unresolved V genes explain less than half of these, and the others have no known cause. D and trimming come from the DNA, and the V and J calls and clone size come from that table. A total of about 250,000 clones appear in this sample, roughly 88% of them only once. Around 6.3% of the sample goes to the ten largest clones.

The sample taken for sequencing was peripheral blood. The chain is encoded by TRBV7-8 joined to TRBJ2-2; the D gene is perhaps TRBD2, on 7 matching bases. This clonotype originated in a woman younger than 45 with COVID-19, enrolled during active disease. The DNA sequence reads TGTGCCAGCAGCTTAGGGACAGTCAGGGGACTATCCGGGGAGCTGTTTTTT. Protein translation: CASSLGTVRGLSGELFF. Extended through the reference TRBV7-8 and TRBJ2-2 proteins, this CDR3 yields the full variable domain: GAGVSQSPRYKVAKRGQDVALRCDPISGHVSLFWYQQALGQGPEFLTYFQNEAQLDKSGLPSDRFFAERPEGSVSTLKIQRTQQEDSAVYLCASSLGTVRGLSGELFFGEGSRLTVL.